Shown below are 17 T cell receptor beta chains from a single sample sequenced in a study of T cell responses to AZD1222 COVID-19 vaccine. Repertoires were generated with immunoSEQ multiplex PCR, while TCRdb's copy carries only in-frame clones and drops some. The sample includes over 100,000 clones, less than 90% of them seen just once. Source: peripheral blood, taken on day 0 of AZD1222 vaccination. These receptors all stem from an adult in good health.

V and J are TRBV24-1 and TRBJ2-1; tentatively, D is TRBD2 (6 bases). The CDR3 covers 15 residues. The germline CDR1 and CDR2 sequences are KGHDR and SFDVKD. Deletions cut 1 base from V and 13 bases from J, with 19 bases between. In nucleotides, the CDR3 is TGTGCCACCAGTGATTTTGACGGGACTTCAGGCTTCCAGTTCTTC. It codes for CATSDFDGTSGFQFF.

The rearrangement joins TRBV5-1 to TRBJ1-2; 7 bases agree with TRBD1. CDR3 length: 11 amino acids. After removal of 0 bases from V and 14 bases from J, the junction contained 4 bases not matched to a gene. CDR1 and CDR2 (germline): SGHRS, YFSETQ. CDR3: CASSLEGARTF. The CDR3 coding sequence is TGCGCCAGCAGCTTGGAGGGGGCACGGACCTTC.

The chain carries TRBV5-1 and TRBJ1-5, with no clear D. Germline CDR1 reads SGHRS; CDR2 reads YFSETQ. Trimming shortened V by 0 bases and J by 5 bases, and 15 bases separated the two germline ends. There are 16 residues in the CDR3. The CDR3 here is CASSLGTGGSDQPQHF. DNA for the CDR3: TGCGCCAGCAGCTTGGGGACGGGTGGGAGCGATCAGCCCCAGCATTTT.

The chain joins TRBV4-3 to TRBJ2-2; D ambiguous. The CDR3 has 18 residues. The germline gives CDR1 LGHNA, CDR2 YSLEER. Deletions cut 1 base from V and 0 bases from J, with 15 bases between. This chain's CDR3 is CASSQGAGPIPNTGELFF. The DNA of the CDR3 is TGCGCCAGCAGCCAAGGGGCAGGTCCAATTCCGAACACCGGGGAGCTGTTTTTT.

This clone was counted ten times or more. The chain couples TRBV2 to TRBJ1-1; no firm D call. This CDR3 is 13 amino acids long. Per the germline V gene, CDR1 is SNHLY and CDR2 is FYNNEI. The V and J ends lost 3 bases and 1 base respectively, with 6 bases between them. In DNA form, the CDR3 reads TGTGCCAGCAGTGAGCTCCCGAACACTGAAGCTTTCTTT. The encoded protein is CASSELPNTEAFF.

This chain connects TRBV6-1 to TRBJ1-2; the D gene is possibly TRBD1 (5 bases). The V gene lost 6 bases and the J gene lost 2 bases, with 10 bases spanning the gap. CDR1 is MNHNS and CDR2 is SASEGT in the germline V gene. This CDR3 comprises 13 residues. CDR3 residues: CASSSGTNYGYTF. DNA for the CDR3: TGTGCCAGCAGCTCCGGGACCAACTATGGCTACACCTTC.

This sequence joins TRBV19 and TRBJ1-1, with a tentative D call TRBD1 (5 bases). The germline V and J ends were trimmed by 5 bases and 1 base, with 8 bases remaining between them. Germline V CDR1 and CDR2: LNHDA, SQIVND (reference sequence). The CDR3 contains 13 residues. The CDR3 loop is CASSQRGNTEAFF. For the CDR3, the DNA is TGTGCCAGTAGTCAGAGGGGGAACACTGAAGCTTTCTTT.

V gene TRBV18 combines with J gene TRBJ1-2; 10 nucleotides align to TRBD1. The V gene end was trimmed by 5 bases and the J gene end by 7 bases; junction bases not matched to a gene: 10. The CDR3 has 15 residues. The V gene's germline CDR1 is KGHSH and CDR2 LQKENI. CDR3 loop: CASSSGADRGPGYTF. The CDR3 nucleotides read TGTGCCAGCTCATCAGGGGCCGACAGGGGGCCTGGCTACACCTTC.

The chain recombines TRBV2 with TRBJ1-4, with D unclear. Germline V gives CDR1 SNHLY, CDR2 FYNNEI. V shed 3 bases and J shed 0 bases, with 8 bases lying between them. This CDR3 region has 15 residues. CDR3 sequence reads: CASSEASATNEKLFF. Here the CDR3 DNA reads TGTGCCAGCAGTGAGGCATCTGCAACTAATGAAAAACTGTTTTTT. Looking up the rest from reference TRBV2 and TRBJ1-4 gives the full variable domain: EPEVTQTPSHQVTQMGQEVILRCVPISNHLYFYWYRQILGQKVEFLVSFYNNEISEKSEIFDDQFSVERPDGSNFTLKIRSTKLEDSAMYFCASSEASATNEKLFFGSGTQLSVL.

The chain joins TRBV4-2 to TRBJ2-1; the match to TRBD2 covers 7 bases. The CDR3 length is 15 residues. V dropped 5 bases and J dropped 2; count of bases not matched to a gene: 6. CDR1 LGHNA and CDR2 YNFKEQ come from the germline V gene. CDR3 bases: TGTGCCAGCAGCTGGTGGGAGGGCACCTACAATGAGCAGTTCTTC. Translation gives CASSWWEGTYNEQFF.

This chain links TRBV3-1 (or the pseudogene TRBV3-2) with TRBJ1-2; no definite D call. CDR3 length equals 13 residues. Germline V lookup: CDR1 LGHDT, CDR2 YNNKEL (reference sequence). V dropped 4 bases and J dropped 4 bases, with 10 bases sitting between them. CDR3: CASSLTATYGYTF. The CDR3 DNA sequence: TGTGCCAGCAGCCTCACAGCTACCTATGGCTACACCTTC.

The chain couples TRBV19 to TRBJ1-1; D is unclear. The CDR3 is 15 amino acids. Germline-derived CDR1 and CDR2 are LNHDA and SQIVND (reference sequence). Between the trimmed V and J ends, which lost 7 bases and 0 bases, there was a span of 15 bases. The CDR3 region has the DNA TGTGCCAGTAAACCGGAAAACAGTATGAACACTGAAGCTTTCTTT. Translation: CASKPENSMNTEAFF. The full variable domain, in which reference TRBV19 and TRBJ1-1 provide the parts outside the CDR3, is DGGITQSPKYLFRKEGQNVTLSCEQNLNHDAMYWYRQDPGQGLRLIYYSQIVNDFQKGDIAEGYSVSREKKESFPLTVTSAQKNPTAFYLCASKPENSMNTEAFFGQGTRLTVV.

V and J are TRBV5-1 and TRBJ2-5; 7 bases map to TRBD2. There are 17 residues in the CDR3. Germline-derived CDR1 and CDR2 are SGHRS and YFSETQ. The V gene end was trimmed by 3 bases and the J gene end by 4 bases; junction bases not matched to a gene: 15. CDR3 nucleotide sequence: TGCGCCAGCAGCTCACAGCCGGGCGGGGGTGTTGGAGAGACCCAGTACTTC. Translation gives CASSSQPGGGVGETQYF.

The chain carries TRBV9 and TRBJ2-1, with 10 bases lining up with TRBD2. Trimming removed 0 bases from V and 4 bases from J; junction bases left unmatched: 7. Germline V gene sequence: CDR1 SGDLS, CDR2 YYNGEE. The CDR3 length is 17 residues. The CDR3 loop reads CASSVVTSGEFYNEQFF. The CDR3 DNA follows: TGTGCCAGCAGCGTAGTAACTAGCGGGGAGTTTTACAATGAGCAGTTCTTC.

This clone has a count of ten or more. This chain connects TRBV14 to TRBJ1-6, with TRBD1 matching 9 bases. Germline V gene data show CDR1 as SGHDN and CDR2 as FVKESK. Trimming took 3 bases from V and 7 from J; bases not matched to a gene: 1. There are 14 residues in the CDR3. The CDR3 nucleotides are TGTGCCAGCAGCCAGGACAGGGGCAATTCACCCCTCCACTTT. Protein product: CASSQDRGNSPLHF.

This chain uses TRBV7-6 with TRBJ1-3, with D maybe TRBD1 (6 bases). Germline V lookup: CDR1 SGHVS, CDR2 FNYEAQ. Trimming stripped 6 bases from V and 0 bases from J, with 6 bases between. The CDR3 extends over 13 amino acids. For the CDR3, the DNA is TGTGCCAGCAGACAGGGCTCTGGAAACACCATATATTTT. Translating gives CASRQGSGNTIYF. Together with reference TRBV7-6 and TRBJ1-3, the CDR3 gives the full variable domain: GAGVSQSPRYKVTKRGQDVALRCDPISGHVSLYWYRQALGQGPEFLTYFNYEAQQDKSGLPNDRFSAERPEGSISTLTIQRTEQRDSAMYRCASRQGSGNTIYFGEGSWLTVV.

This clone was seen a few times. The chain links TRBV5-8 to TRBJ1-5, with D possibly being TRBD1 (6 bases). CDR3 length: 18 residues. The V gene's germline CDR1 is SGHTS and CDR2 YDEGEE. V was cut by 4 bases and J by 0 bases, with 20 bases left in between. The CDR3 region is CASSPLKRGTYSNQPQHF. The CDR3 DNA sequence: TGTGCCAGCAGCCCTTTGAAGAGGGGGACATATAGCAATCAGCCCCAGCATTTT.